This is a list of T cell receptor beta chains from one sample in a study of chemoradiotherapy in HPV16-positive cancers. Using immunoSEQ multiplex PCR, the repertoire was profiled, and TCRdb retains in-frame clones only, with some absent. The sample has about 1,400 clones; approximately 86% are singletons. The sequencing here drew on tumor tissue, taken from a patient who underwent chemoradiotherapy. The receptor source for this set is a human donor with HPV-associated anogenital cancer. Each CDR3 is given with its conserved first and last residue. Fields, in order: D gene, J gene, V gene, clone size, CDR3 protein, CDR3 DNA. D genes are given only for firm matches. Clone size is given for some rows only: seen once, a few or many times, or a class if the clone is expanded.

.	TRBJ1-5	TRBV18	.	CASSPGVNQPQHF	TGTGCCAGCTCACCAGGGGTCAATCAGCCCCAGCATTTT
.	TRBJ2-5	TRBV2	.	CASSELEGETQYF	TGTGCCAGCAGTGAATTAGAGGGGGAGACCCAGTACTTC
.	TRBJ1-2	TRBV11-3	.	CASSSSGASHGYTF	TGTGCCAGCAGCTCGTCAGGGGCGTCGCATGGCTACACCTTC
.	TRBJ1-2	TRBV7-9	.	CASSLADYGYTF	TGTGCCAGCAGCTTAGCTGACTATGGCTACACCTTC
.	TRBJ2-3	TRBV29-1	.	CSVAPSPGDTQYF	TGCAGCGTTGCCCCATCCCCCGGGGATACGCAGTATTTT
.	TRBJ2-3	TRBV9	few	CASSVGITGGITDTQYF	TGTGCCAGCAGCGTAGGTATTACGGGGGGCATCACAGATACGCAGTATTTT
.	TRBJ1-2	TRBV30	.	CAWSKTGDNYGYTF	TGTGCCTGGAGTAAGACAGGTGATAACTATGGCTACACCTTC
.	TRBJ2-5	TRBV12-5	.	CASGLPTRTVEIETQYF	TGTGCTAGTGGTTTGCCCACCAGGACGGTCGAGATCGAGACCCAGTACTTC
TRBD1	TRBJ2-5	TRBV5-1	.	CASSHPGTGGETQYF	TGCGCCAGCAGCCATCCCGGGACAGGGGGGGAGACCCAGTACTTC
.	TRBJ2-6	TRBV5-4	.	CASSLWGAGANVLTF	TGTGCCAGCAGCTTGTGGGGAGCTGGGGCCAACGTCCTGACTTTC
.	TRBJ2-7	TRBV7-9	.	CASSPGTYEQYF	TGTGCCAGCAGTCCCGGGACCTACGAGCAGTACTTC